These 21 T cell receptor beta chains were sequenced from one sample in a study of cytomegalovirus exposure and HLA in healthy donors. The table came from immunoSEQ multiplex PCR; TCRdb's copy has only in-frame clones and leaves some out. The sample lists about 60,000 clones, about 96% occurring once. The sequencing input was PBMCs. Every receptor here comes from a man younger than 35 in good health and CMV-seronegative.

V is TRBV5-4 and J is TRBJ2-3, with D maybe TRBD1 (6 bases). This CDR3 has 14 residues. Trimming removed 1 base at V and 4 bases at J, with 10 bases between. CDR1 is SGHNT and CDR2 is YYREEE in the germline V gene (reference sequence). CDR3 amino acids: CASSLWGRPDTQYF. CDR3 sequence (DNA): TGTGCCAGCAGCTTGTGGGGGCGCCCAGATACGCAGTATTTT.

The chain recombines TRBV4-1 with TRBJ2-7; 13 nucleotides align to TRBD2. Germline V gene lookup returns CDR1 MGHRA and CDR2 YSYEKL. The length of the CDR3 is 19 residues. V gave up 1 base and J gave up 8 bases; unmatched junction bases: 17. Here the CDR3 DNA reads TGCGCCAGCAGCCAAGTGGATCTCACCAGGACTAGCGGGAGCGTAAAGCAGTACTTC. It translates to CASSQVDLTRTSGSVKQYF.

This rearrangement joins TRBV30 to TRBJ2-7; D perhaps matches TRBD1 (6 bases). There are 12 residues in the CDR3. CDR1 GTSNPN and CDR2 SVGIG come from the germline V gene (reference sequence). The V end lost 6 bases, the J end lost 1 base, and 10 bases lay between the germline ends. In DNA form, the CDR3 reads TGTGCCTGCGCAGGGGTTTCCTACGAGCAGTACTTC. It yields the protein CACAGVSYEQYF. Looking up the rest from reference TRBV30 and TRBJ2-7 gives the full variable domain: SQTIHQWPATLVQPVGSPLSLECTVEGTSNPNLYWYRQAAGRGLQLLFYSVGIGQISSEVPQNLSASRPQDRQFILSSKKLLLSDSGFYLCACAGVSYEQYFGPGTRLTVT.

CDR3 amino acids: CASSFGPGTGGEAFF. DNA of the CDR3: TGCGCCAGCAGCTTTGGCCCCGGGACAGGGGGTGAAGCTTTCTTT. The V and J genes are TRBV5-1 and TRBJ1-1; the match to TRBD1 covers 11 bases. The CDR3 runs 15 residues. With 2 bases clipped from V and 7 bases from J, the junction kept 7 bases outside the gene matches. CDR1 is SGHRS, CDR2 YFSETQ, per germline.

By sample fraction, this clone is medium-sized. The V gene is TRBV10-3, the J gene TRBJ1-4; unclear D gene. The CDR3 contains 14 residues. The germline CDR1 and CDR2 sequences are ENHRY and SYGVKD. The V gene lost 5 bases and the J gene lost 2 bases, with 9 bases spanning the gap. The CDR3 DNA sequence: TGTGCCATCAGTTCGGCGGGGACTAATGAAAAACTGTTTTTT. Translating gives CAISSAGTNEKLFF.

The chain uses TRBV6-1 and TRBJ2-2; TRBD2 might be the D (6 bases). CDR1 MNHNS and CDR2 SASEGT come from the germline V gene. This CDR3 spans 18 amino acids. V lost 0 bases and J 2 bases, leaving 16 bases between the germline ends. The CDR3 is CASSEALGAGGNTGELFF. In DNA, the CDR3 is TGTGCCAGCAGTGAAGCGCTGGGTGCCGGGGGAAACACCGGGGAGCTGTTTTTT.

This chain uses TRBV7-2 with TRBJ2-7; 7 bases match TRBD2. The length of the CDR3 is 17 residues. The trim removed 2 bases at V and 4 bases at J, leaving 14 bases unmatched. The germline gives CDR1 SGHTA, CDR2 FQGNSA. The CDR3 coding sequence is TGTGCCAGCAGCTTAACTGGTCTGCGGGAGTGGGCTTACGAGCAGTACTTC. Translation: CASSLTGLREWAYEQYF.

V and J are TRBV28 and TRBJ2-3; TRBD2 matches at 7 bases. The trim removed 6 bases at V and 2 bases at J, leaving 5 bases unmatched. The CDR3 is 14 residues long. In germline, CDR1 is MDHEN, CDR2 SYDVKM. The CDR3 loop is CASSPAGYTDTQYF. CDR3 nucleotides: TGTGCCAGCAGCCCAGCGGGATACACAGATACGCAGTATTTT.

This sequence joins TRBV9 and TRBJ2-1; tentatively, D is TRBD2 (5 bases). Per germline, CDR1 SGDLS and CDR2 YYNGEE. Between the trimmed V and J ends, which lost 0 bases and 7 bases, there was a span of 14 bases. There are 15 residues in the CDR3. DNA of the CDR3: TGTGCCAGCAGCGTAGGAAGAGCGAGGGAAAATGAGCAGTTCTTC. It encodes CASSVGRARENEQFF.

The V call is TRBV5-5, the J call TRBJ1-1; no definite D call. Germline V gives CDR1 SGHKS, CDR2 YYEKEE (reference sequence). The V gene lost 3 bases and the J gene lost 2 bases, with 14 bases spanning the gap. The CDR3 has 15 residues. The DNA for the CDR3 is TGTGCCAGCAGCTACCTCACTCGGGGTAACACTGAAGCTTTCTTT. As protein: CASSYLTRGNTEAFF. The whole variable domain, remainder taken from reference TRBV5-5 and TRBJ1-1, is DAGVTQSPTHLIKTRGQQVTLRCSPISGHKSVSWYQQVLGQGPQFIFQYYEKEERGRGNFPDRFSARQFPNYSSELNVNALLLGDSALYLCASSYLTRGNTEAFFGQGTRLTVV.

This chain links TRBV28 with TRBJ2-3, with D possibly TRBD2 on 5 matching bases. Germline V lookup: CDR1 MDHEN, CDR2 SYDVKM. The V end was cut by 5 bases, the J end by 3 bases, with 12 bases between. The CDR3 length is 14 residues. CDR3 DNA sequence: TGTGCCAGCAGTGGCCGGGAAAGGACAGATACGCAGTATTTT. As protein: CASSGRERTDTQYF.

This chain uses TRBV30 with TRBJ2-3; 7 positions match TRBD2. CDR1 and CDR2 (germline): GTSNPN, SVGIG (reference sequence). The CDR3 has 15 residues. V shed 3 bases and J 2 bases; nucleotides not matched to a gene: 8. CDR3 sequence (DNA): TGTGCCTGGAGGGATCTAGCGGAGACCACAGATACGCAGTATTTT. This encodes CAWRDLAETTDTQYF.

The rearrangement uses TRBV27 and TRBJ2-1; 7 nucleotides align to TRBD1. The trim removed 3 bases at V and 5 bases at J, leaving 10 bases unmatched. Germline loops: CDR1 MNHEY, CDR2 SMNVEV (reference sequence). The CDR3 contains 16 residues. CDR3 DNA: TGTGCCAGCAGTTTGTTCGAGACAGGGCCTCACAATGAGCAGTTCTTC. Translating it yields CASSLFETGPHNEQFF.

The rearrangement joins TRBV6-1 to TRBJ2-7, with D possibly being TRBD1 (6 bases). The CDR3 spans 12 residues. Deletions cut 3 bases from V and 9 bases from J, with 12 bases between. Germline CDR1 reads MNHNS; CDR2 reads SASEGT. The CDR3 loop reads CASSDWGLGQYF. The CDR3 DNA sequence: TGTGCCAGCAGTGATTGGGGGCTAGGGCAGTACTTC.

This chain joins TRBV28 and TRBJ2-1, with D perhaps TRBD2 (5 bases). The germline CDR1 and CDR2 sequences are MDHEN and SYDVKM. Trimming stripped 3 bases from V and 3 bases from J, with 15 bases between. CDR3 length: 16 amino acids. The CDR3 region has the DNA TGTGCCAGCAGTTTTACGGGTGAGGGCCTCTACAATGAGCAGTTCTTC. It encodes CASSFTGEGLYNEQFF. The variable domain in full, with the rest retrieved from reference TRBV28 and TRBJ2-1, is DVKVTQSSRYLVKRTGEKVFLECVQDMDHENMFWYRQDPGLGLRLIYFSYDVKMKEKGDIPEGYSVSREKKERFSLILESASTNQTSMYLCASSFTGEGLYNEQFFGPGTRLTVL.

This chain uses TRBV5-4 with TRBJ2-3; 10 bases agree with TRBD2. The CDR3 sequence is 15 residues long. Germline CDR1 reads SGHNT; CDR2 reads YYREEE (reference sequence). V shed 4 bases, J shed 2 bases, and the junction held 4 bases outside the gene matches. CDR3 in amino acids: CASSTGLALTDTQYF. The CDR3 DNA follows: TGTGCCAGCAGCACGGGACTAGCGCTCACAGATACGCAGTATTTT.

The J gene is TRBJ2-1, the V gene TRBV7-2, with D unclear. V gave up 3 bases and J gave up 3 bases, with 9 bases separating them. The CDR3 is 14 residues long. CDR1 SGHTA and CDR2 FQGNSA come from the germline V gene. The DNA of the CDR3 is TGTGCCAGCAGCTTTCAGGATGACTACAATGAGCAGTTCTTC. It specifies CASSFQDDYNEQFF.

CDR3 sequence (DNA): TGTGCCAGCAGCCATCAACCGGGACTAGCCCCCTACGAGCAGTACTTC. Translating it yields CASSHQPGLAPYEQYF. This sequence joins TRBV14 and TRBJ2-7; 9 nucleotides agree with TRBD2. Trimming removed 3 bases from V and 2 bases from J; junction bases left unmatched: 8. The CDR3 runs to 16 residues. From germline, CDR1 is SGHDN and CDR2 FVKESK.

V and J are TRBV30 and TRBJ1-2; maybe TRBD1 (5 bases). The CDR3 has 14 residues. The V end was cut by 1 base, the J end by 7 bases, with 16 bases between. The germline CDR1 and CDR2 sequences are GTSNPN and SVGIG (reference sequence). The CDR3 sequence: CAWSEGPPGFGYTF. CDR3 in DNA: TGTGCCTGGAGTGAGGGGCCCCCTGGGTTTGGCTACACCTTC.

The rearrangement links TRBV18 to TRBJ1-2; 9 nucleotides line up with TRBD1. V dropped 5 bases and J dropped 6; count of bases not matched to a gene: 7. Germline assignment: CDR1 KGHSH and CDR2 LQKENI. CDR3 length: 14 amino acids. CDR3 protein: CASSAGTGKDGYTF. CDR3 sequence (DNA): TGTGCCAGCTCAGCCGGGACAGGGAAGGATGGCTACACCTTC.

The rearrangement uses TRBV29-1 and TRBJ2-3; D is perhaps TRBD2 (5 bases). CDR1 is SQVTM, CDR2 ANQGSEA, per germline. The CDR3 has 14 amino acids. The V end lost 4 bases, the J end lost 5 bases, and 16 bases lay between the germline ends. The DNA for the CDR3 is TGCAGCGTTGTGGTTCCCCTCCGGGGAGATACGCAGTATTTT. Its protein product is CSVVVPLRGDTQYF.